This TCR beta chain was obtained from a study of post-analysis software for immune sequencing data. Whole-study context: Patients with relapsing-remitting, secondary progressive and progressive-relapsing multiple sclerosis courses were all represented.

Built from TCR beta cDNA, the libraries had unique molecular identifiers in them. The authors obtained 500,000 or so cDNA molecules from roughly 1 to 10 million T cells. TCRdb reanalysed the PCR reads using MiXCR and keeps one entry per CDR3 protein. The table includes 400,000 to 500,000 distinct CDR3 sequences, approximately 39% detected once. This clonotype has more than one count but fewer than ten. Its antigen is not known. V was trimmed by 3 bases and J by 2 bases, leaving 15 bases between them. The CDR3 extends over 16 amino acids. Overall study findings and caveats: Multiple sclerosis patients showed significantly lower normalized Chao1 diversity than controls did. F measure clustering grouped samples strongly by preparation batch. Included in a set of 5 or 6 TRBV segments more frequent in patients than controls were TRBV5-6, TRBV5-1 and TRBV20-1.

The rearrangement joins TRBV12-3 or TRBV12-4 to TRBJ2-3; D gene uncertain. The source material was blood. This receptor was taken from a girl aged 2 to 9 with multiple sclerosis. This CDR3 reads CASSFLVRIHTDTQYF. CDR3 DNA: TGTGCCAGCAGTTTCTTAGTCCGGATTCACACAGATACGCAGTATTTT.